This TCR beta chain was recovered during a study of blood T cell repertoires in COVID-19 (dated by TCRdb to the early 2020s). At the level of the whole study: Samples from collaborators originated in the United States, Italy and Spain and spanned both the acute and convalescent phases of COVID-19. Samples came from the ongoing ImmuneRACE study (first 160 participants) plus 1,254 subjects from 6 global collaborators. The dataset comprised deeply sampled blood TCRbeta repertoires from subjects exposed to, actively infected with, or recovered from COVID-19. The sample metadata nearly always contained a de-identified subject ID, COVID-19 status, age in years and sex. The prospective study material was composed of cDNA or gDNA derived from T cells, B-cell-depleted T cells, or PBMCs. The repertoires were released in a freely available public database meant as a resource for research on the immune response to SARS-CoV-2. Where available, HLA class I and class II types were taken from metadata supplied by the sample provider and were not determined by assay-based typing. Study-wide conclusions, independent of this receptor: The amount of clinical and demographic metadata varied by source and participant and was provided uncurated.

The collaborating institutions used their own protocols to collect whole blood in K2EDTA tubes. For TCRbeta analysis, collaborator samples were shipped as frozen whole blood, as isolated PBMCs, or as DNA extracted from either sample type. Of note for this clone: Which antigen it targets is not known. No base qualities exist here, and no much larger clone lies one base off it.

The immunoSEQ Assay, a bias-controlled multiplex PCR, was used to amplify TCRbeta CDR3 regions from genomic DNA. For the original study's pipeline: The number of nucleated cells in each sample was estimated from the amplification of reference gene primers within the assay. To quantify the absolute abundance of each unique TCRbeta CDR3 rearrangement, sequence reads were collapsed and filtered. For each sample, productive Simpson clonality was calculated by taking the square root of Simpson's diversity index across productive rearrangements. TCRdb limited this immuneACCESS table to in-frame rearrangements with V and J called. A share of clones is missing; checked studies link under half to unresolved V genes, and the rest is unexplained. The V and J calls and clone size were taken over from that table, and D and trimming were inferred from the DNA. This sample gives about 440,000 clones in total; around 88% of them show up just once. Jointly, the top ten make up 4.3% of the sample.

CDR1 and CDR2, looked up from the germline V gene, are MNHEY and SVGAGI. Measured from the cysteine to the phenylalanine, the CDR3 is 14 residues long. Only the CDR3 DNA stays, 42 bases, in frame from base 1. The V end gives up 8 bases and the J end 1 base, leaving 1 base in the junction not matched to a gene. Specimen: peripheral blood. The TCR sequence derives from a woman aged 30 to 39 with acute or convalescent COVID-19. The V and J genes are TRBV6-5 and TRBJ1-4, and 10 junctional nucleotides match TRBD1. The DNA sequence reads TGTGCCAGCGGACAGGGGGGAACTAATGAAAAACTGTTTTTT. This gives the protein CASGQGGTNEKLFF.